This T cell receptor (beta chain) was sequenced in a study of control samples from healthy donors and cancer patients (dated by TCRdb to about 2020). As concerns this clone: Its specific antigen is unknown. Base qualities are missing; no much larger clone stands one base away.

Library preparation employed the immunoSEQ multiplex PCR assay. TCRdb carries this immuneACCESS record with in-frame sequences only. Its versions omit some clonotypes, under half of them owing to an unresolved V gene in the studies checked, with the rest unexplained. This sample comprises about 80,000 clones, around 84% of them detected only once. The top ten hold around a tenth of the sample. CDR1 and CDR2, per the germline V gene, are MNHEY and SVGAGI. V was cut back by 0 bases and J by 2 bases, leaving a gap of 13 bases between them. Including the terminal cysteine and phenylalanine, the CDR3 comprises 16 residues. The DNA shown is the 48-base CDR3, in frame from base 1.

In this chain, TRBV6-5 is recombined with TRBJ2-5; the D gene is perhaps TRBD1 or TRBD2, as each covers 6 bases. This clonotype was obtained from a man between 60 and 75 years old with head and neck cancer. The source material was PBMCs. The CDR3 region has the sequence CASSYSKGGMQETQYF. The DNA is as follows: TGTGCCAGCAGTTACTCGAAGGGGGGAATGCAAGAGACCCAGTACTTC.